This passage covers 17 T cell receptor beta chains from one sample sequenced in a study of T-cell memory formation after mild COVID-19. TCRdb ran MiXCR on the 5' RACE reads and lists one entry per CDR3 protein. The sample lists under 600,000 distinct CDR3 sequences, about 20% seen once, with approximately 8.4% in the top ten. The sequenced sample was PBMCs or a T cell subset sorted from them (not recorded which). The receptors stem from an adult woman who had mild COVID-19 (a few samples of this study predate the infection). Cell type and time point are not known.

This clonotype was picked up a small number of times. V gene TRBV5-1 combines with J gene TRBJ2-3; weak D call: TRBD2 (5 bases). The CDR3 totals 13 residues. Germline V gives CDR1 SGHRS, CDR2 YFSETQ. The V end was cut by 7 bases, the J end by 2 bases, with 11 bases between. The CDR3 DNA sequence: TGCGCCAGCGAGTCCGGGAACACAGATACGCAGTATTTT. Amino acids: CASESGNTDTQYF.

V and J are TRBV5-1 and TRBJ2-2; tentatively, D is TRBD1 (6 bases). The CDR3 is made up of 15 amino acids. The germline CDR1 and CDR2 sequences are SGHRS and YFSETQ. The V end lost 5 bases, the J end lost 0 bases, and 11 bases lay between the germline ends. The CDR3 reads CASRLGHPNTGELFF. The CDR3 DNA reads as TGCGCCAGCAGACTGGGACACCCGAACACCGGGGAGCTGTTTTTT.

In its sample, this clonotype was seen many times. The chain combines TRBV4-3 with TRBJ2-1, with 7 bases identical to TRBD2. Germline values: CDR1 LGHNA, CDR2 YSLEER. V shed 0 bases and J 7 bases; nucleotides not matched to a gene: 6. CDR3 size: 15 residues. The CDR3 coding sequence is TGCGCCAGCAGCCAAGAACTAGCGATCGAAAATGAGCAGTTCTTC. This encodes CASSQELAIENEQFF.

The J gene is TRBJ1-2, the V gene TRBV7-6; 7 positions agree with TRBD1. V lost 3 bases to trimming and J lost 4 bases; unmatched junction nucleotides: 8. The CDR3 runs 15 residues. Germline CDR1 is SGHVS and CDR2 is FNYEAQ. Here the CDR3 reads CASSLKTGRVYGYTF. CDR3 nucleotides: TGTGCCAGCAGCTTGAAGACAGGGCGGGTCTATGGCTACACCTTC.

The CDR3 coding sequence is TGCAGTGCTAGTACAGGGGGCTTCGAGACCCAGTACTTC. Encoded protein: CSASTGGFETQYF. The V call is TRBV20-1, the J call TRBJ2-5, with TRBD1 identical over 9 bases. The CDR3 is 13 residues long. In germline, CDR1 is DFQATT, CDR2 SNEGSKA (reference sequence). J lost 5 bases, V lost 3 bases, and 4 bases had no gene match.

This clonotype occurred once. The V call is TRBV4-3, the J call TRBJ2-7; a weak D match, TRBD2 (6 bases). CDR1 is LGHNA and CDR2 is YSLEER in the germline V gene. V was shortened by 0 bases and J by 0 bases, with 9 bases between the two germline ends. This CDR3 spans 15 amino acids. The CDR3 DNA reads as TGCGCCAGCAGCCAAGAGAGCGGGTACTCCTACGAGCAGTACTTC. As protein: CASSQESGYSYEQYF.

The chain uses TRBV4-3 and TRBJ2-5; no clear D. This CDR3 contains 15 residues. Germline-derived CDR1 and CDR2 are LGHNA and YSLEER. The germline V and J ends were trimmed by 0 bases and 1 base, with 9 bases remaining between them. In nucleotides, the CDR3 is TGCGCCAGCAGCCAAGATCCAGATCTCCAAGAGACCCAGTACTTC. It yields the protein CASSQDPDLQETQYF.

The chain couples TRBV3-1 to TRBJ2-3; TRBD2 matches 8 bases. Losses at the gene ends were 8 bases for V and 6 bases for J; bases not matched to a gene: 10. Germline CDR1 reads LGHDT; CDR2 reads YNNKEL (reference sequence). This CDR3 is built from 14 residues. The CDR3 DNA follows: TGTGCCAGCTCTACTAGCGGACCTACGGATACGCAGTATTTT. This encodes CASSTSGPTDTQYF.

The chain combines TRBV7-3 with TRBJ2-7; 7 nucleotides line up with TRBD1. CDR3 length: 13 residues. Looked up from germline, CDR1 is SGHTA and CDR2 is FQGTGA. V shed 5 bases, J shed 3 bases, and the junction held 4 bases outside the gene matches. CDR3: CASSTRGFYEQYF. The CDR3 nucleotides are TGTGCCAGCAGCACCAGGGGGTTCTACGAGCAGTACTTC.

This clonotype turned up a few times. The chain is built from TRBV7-6 and TRBJ1-1; TRBD1 is a possible D gene (5 bases). Germline V CDR1 and CDR2: SGHVS, FNYEAQ. Trimming took 1 base from V and 7 from J, leaving 19 bases between them. The CDR3 contains 16 residues. DNA of the CDR3: TGTGCCAGCAGCTTAGAGGGGCCGGGCAGGAGGGATGAAGCTTTCTTT. Protein product: CASSLEGPGRRDEAFF.

The chain combines TRBV29-1 with TRBJ2-7, with D tentatively TRBD1 (8 bases). Germline CDR1 and CDR2: SQVTM and ANQGSEA. V was shortened by 0 bases and J by 4 bases, with 16 bases between the two germline ends. This CDR3 spans 15 amino acids. The CDR3 protein is CSVEDPGGQVYEQYF. CDR3 coding DNA: TGCAGCGTTGAAGATCCGGGGGGACAGGTATACGAGCAGTACTTC.

This chain connects TRBV29-1 to TRBJ2-7; 10 nucleotides align to TRBD2. CDR1 is SQVTM and CDR2 is ANQGSEA in the germline V gene. This CDR3 spans 15 amino acids. The V segment lost 5 bases and the J segment 2 bases; nucleotides outside the gene matches: 9. CDR3 sequence: CSVSPGLAITYEQYF. CDR3 DNA: TGCAGCGTTAGCCCGGGACTAGCGATAACCTACGAGCAGTACTTC.

This clonotype was observed a few times. CDR3 amino acids: CASMVLTGAITGELFF. CDR3 coding DNA: TGTGCCAGCATGGTGTTAACAGGGGCAATCACCGGGGAGCTGTTTTTT. The chain couples TRBV5-5 to TRBJ2-2; TRBD1 aligns across 7 bases. V was pared by 6 bases and J by 4 bases, with 12 bases of the junction left unmatched. This CDR3 comprises 16 residues. Looked up from germline, CDR1 is SGHKS and CDR2 is YYEKEE (reference sequence).

This chain uses TRBV6-5 with TRBJ2-3, with D perhaps being TRBD1 or TRBD2 (6 bases each). This CDR3 is 15 amino acids long. Germline CDR1 MNHEY, CDR2 SVGAGI. V dropped 2 bases and J dropped 6 bases, with 15 bases sitting between them. The CDR3 loop reads CASSYEGGEGDTQYF. The CDR3 nucleotides are TGTGCCAGCAGTTACGAGGGGGGAGAGGGTGATACGCAGTATTTT.

The chain joins TRBV7-9 to TRBJ2-3, with D perhaps assigned TRBD1 or TRBD2 (5 bases each). Looked up from germline, CDR1 is SEHNR and CDR2 is FQNEAQ (reference sequence). This CDR3 contains 14 residues. Trimming left V 1 base short and J 6 bases short, with 11 bases between. The CDR3 coding sequence is TGTGCCAGCAGCTTAGGGTGGGGGTCCGATACGCAGTATTTT. Translating gives CASSLGWGSDTQYF.

The rearrangement joins TRBV5-1 to TRBJ2-1, with 8 bases that match TRBD1. J was trimmed by 8 bases and V by 4 bases; bases with no gene match: 11. The CDR3 consists of 15 residues. Germline V gives CDR1 SGHRS, CDR2 YFSETQ. CDR3 loop: CASSHQGAQVHEQFF. The CDR3 DNA is TGCGCCAGCAGCCACCAGGGGGCGCAAGTTCATGAGCAGTTCTTC.

This chain connects TRBV20-1 to TRBJ2-7; 8 bases align to TRBD1. CDR3 size: 15 residues. V lost 6 bases and J lost 1; bases outside the gene matches: 11. Germline V gene lookup returns CDR1 DFQATT and CDR2 SNEGSKA (reference sequence). This CDR3 reads CSASPSDRGSYEQYF. The CDR3, as DNA: TGCAGTGCCAGCCCGTCCGACAGGGGATCCTACGAGCAGTACTTC.